These T cell receptor beta chains were read from a single sample in a study of T cell repertoires in cytomegalovirus infection. TCRdb redid the calling of the reads with MiXCR, one entry per CDR3 protein. The table lists around 260,000 distinct CDR3 sequences, approximately 9% of them singletons. The sample taken for sequencing was PBMCs. The receptors here all came from a human donor in good health (CMV status not recorded). Some clones in this sample may be carry-over from other donors' samples. Both conserved end residues are part of each CDR3. The order of the fields is V gene, J gene, CDR3 length, clone size, D gene, CDR3 DNA, CDR3 protein. The D gene is left open where the match is weak. The size of a clone is reported for some rows only, either as once, few or many, or as a class for expanded clones.

v_call: TRBV20-1; j_call: TRBJ1-6; cdr3_length: 11; clone_size: few; d_call: .; cdr3_nt: TGCAGTGCTTCATCGGTCGGTGGGCTCCACTTT; cdr3_aa: CSASSVGGLHF
v_call: TRBV6-2/TRBV6-3; j_call: TRBJ2-1; cdr3_length: 15; clone_size: many; d_call: TRBD1; cdr3_nt: TGTGCCAGCAGTGCGCCGGGACAGCAATACAATGAGCAGTTCTTC; cdr3_aa: CASSAPGQQYNEQFF
v_call: TRBV7-2; j_call: TRBJ2-1; cdr3_length: 15; clone_size: many; d_call: .; cdr3_nt: TGTGCCAGCAGCCCCCGGACAGCAACCAGCAATGAGCAGTTCTTC; cdr3_aa: CASSPRTATSNEQFF
v_call: TRBV7-9; j_call: TRBJ2-5; cdr3_length: 15; clone_size: many; d_call: .; cdr3_nt: TGTGCCAGCAGCTTAGGTCGGGACGTACAAGAGACCCAGTACTTC; cdr3_aa: CASSLGRDVQETQYF
v_call: TRBV5-4; j_call: TRBJ2-4; cdr3_length: 15; clone_size: many; d_call: .; cdr3_nt: TGTGCCAGCACCCCGGGGGGCCCGGACAAAAACATTCAGTACTTC; cdr3_aa: CASTPGGPDKNIQYF
v_call: TRBV7-7; j_call: TRBJ2-7; cdr3_length: 15; clone_size: few; d_call: .; cdr3_nt: TGTGCTAGCAGCCGGGGGACAGACTACAACTACGAGCAGTACTTC; cdr3_aa: CASSRGTDYNYEQYF
v_call: TRBV20-1; j_call: TRBJ2-5; cdr3_length: 12; clone_size: many; d_call: .; cdr3_nt: TGCAGTGCTAGGGGGACAATTGAGACCCAGTACTTC; cdr3_aa: CSARGTIETQYF
v_call: TRBV7-2; j_call: TRBJ2-2; cdr3_length: 14; clone_size: many; d_call: .; cdr3_nt: TGTGCCAGCAGCTTAGGGACGCCGACCGGGGAGCTGTTTTTT; cdr3_aa: CASSLGTPTGELFF
v_call: TRBV19; j_call: TRBJ1-1; cdr3_length: 12; clone_size: .; d_call: .; cdr3_nt: TGTGCCAGTGCGCCCCGGAACACTGAAGCTTTCTTT; cdr3_aa: CASAPRNTEAFF
v_call: TRBV7-3; j_call: TRBJ2-4; cdr3_length: 14; clone_size: many; d_call: .; cdr3_nt: TGTGCCAGCAGCTTCGGGGGGCAGCTGGGCATTCAGTACTTC; cdr3_aa: CASSFGGQLGIQYF
v_call: TRBV30; j_call: TRBJ1-1; cdr3_length: 15; clone_size: many; d_call: .; cdr3_nt: TGTGCCTGGAGGCCGGGACCTACGCGGGACACTGAAGCTTTCTTT; cdr3_aa: CAWRPGPTRDTEAFF
v_call: TRBV7-2; j_call: TRBJ2-3; cdr3_length: 15; clone_size: many; d_call: .; cdr3_nt: TGTGCCAGCAGCGCCTCGACCGGGGGTTTAAATACGCAGTATTTT; cdr3_aa: CASSASTGGLNTQYF
v_call: TRBV7-2; j_call: TRBJ1-2; cdr3_length: 14; clone_size: many; d_call: TRBD1; cdr3_nt: TGTGCCAGCAGCTCGCCGGGACAGGGAGGCGGCTACACCTTC; cdr3_aa: CASSSPGQGGGYTF
v_call: TRBV7-2; j_call: TRBJ2-1; cdr3_length: 12; clone_size: many; d_call: .; cdr3_nt: TGTGCCAGCAGCTTCTCCTACAATGAGCAGTTCTTC; cdr3_aa: CASSFSYNEQFF
v_call: TRBV6-5; j_call: TRBJ2-7; cdr3_length: 14; clone_size: .; d_call: TRBD1; cdr3_nt: TGTGCCAGCAGTCCTATCGGACAGGGAATTGAGCAGTACTTC; cdr3_aa: CASSPIGQGIEQYF
v_call: TRBV19; j_call: TRBJ2-7; cdr3_length: 13; clone_size: .; d_call: .; cdr3_nt: TGTGCCAGTAGTCCGGACAAGTCCTACGAGCAGTACTTC; cdr3_aa: CASSPDKSYEQYF
v_call: TRBV23-1; j_call: TRBJ2-1; cdr3_length: 13; clone_size: few; d_call: .; cdr3_nt: TGCGCCGACCAGGGGGGCGAAGACAATGAGCAGTTCTTC; cdr3_aa: CADQGGEDNEQFF
v_call: TRBV5-1; j_call: TRBJ1-1; cdr3_length: 15; clone_size: few; d_call: .; cdr3_nt: TGCGCCAGCAGCTTGGGGGGGTTGGCGAACACTGAAGCTTTCTTT; cdr3_aa: CASSLGGLANTEAFF
v_call: TRBV20-1; j_call: TRBJ1-5; cdr3_length: 13; clone_size: .; d_call: .; cdr3_nt: TGCAGTGCTGCACAGGGAGGCGGTCAGCCCCAGCATTTT; cdr3_aa: CSAAQGGGQPQHF
v_call: TRBV5-1; j_call: TRBJ2-3; cdr3_length: 13; clone_size: few; d_call: .; cdr3_nt: TGCGCCTCGACAGTCGGGGGCACAGATACGCAGTATTTT; cdr3_aa: CASTVGGTDTQYF
v_call: TRBV7-2; j_call: TRBJ1-2; cdr3_length: 13; clone_size: many; d_call: .; cdr3_nt: TGTGCCAGCAGCTTGGGGTCTCTCTATGGCTACACCTTC; cdr3_aa: CASSLGSLYGYTF
v_call: TRBV6-6; j_call: TRBJ1-5; cdr3_length: 14; clone_size: .; d_call: TRBD1; cdr3_nt: TGTGCCAGCACCTCGACAGGGCTTAATCAGCCCCAGCATTTT; cdr3_aa: CASTSTGLNQPQHF
v_call: TRBV7-3; j_call: TRBJ2-1; cdr3_length: 16; clone_size: few; d_call: .; cdr3_nt: TGTGCCAGCAGCTTAAACCCTCACGCAGGGGGGAATGAGCAGTTCTTC; cdr3_aa: CASSLNPHAGGNEQFF
v_call: TRBV7-2; j_call: TRBJ1-4; cdr3_length: 11; clone_size: many; d_call: .; cdr3_nt: TGTGCCAGCAGCACCGGGGCCCGCCTGTTTTTT; cdr3_aa: CASSTGARLFF
v_call: TRBV7-2; j_call: TRBJ2-5; cdr3_length: 17; clone_size: many; d_call: TRBD2; cdr3_nt: TGTGCCAGCAGTCTTTCACCTTGGACTAGCGGAAAAGAGACCCAGTACTTC; cdr3_aa: CASSLSPWTSGKETQYF
v_call: TRBV7-2; j_call: TRBJ2-5; cdr3_length: 15; clone_size: many; d_call: TRBD2; cdr3_nt: TGTGCCAGCAGCCCTCCCGGCGGGAGGCGGGAGACCCAGTACTTC; cdr3_aa: CASSPPGGRRETQYF
v_call: TRBV14; j_call: TRBJ2-7; cdr3_length: 16; clone_size: .; d_call: .; cdr3_nt: TGTGCCAGCAGCCGGGGAAATAAGGGTAACGTCTACGAGCAGTACTTC; cdr3_aa: CASSRGNKGNVYEQYF